This T cell receptor beta chain was captured by sequencing in a study of blood T cell repertoires in COVID-19. In the authors' methods: Amplification of reference gene primers provided the estimated nucleated cell counts. Profiled with immunoSEQ multiplex PCR; TCRdb holds only in-frame clones, not every one. V and J calls and clone size are given by that table; D and trimming were obtained from the DNA. The sample shows just over 350,000 clones, approximately 86% of them seen only once. This CDR3 has 13 amino acids. Germline CDR1 reads KGHSH; CDR2 reads LQKENI. Trimming took 3 bases from V and 3 from J, leaving 8 bases between them.

The chain is built from TRBV18 and TRBJ1-1; tentatively, D is TRBD1 (5 bases). The clonotype originates from a woman aged 55-70 years with COVID-19, enrolled during active disease. Sequencing input: peripheral blood. CDR3 DNA sequence: TGTGCCAGCTCACCCCGGGGGGACACTGAAGCTTTCTTT. This codes for CASSPRGDTEAFF.